Below are 22 T cell receptor beta chains sequenced from a single sample in a study of cytomegalovirus exposure and HLA in healthy donors. The PCR contained 60 Vbeta and 13 Jbeta primers. Produced via immunoSEQ multiplex PCR; TCRdb's table is partial and in-frame only. Of roughly 120,000 clones in the sample, over 60% are singletons; the top ten hold less than 15%. The specimen was PBMCs. The source is a woman aged 55-69 years in good health and CMV-seropositive.

Only one count was recorded for this clone. The chain combines TRBV12-5 with TRBJ1-5, with D perhaps matching TRBD1 (6 bases). In germline, CDR1 is LGHNT, CDR2 FRNRAP. With 3 bases removed from V and 6 bases from J, the gap between germline ends came to 6 bases. This CDR3 is built from 12 residues. CDR3 DNA sequence: TGTGCTAGTGGTTTCAGGGGTCAGCCCCAGCATTTT. This gives the protein CASGFRGQPQHF. Using reference TRBV12-5 and TRBJ1-5 for the parts outside the CDR3, the full variable domain is DARVTQTPRHKVTEMGQEVTMRCQPILGHNTVFWYRQTMMQGLELLAYFRNRAPLDDSGMPKDRFSAEMPDATLATLKIQPSEPRDSAVYFCASGFRGQPQHFGDGTRLSIL.

Only one count was recorded for this clone. The V call is TRBV15, the J call TRBJ2-5; TRBD2 matches at 9 bases. The CDR3 covers 18 residues. The V gene end was trimmed by 0 bases and the J gene end by 5 bases; junction bases not matched to a gene: 13. Germline values: CDR1 LNHNV, CDR2 YYDKDF (reference sequence). The CDR3 protein is CATSRDVAGGGAGETQYF. The DNA for the CDR3 is TGTGCCACCAGCAGAGACGTAGCGGGCGGGGGGGCGGGCGAGACCCAGTACTTC.

The chain combines TRBV5-1 with TRBJ2-3; possible D gene TRBD1, 6 bases. Trimming pared 0 bases from V and 4 bases from J, leaving 6 bases between. This CDR3 has 13 residues. CDR1 and CDR2 from the germline V gene are SGHRS and YFSETQ. The DNA of the CDR3 is TGCGCCAGCAGCTTGGCAGGGGCAGATACGCAGTATTTT. Its translation is CASSLAGADTQYF.

The chain uses TRBV19 and TRBJ2-2; 7 positions agree with TRBD1. The V segment lost 7 bases and the J segment 5 bases; nucleotides outside the gene matches: 13. CDR1 is LNHDA and CDR2 is SQIVND in the germline V gene (reference sequence). CDR3 length equals 16 residues. CDR3 nucleotides: TGTGCCAGTAAACAGGGGCTTTCGACTAATACCGGGGAGCTGTTTTTT. Amino acid sequence: CASKQGLSTNTGELFF.

CDR3 residues: CAISSGNEQFF. The CDR3 coding sequence is TGTGCCATCAGTTCAGGGAATGAGCAGTTCTTC. The rearrangement uses TRBV10-3 and TRBJ2-1; D might be TRBD1 (5 bases). Trimming removed 5 bases at V and 7 bases at J, with 6 bases between. Per the germline V gene, CDR1 is ENHRY and CDR2 is SYGVKD. The CDR3 is made up of 11 amino acids.

This clone has only a few counts. This specimen includes other DNA sequences encoding the same CDR3. V is TRBV2 and J is TRBJ1-5; 10 nucleotides agree with TRBD1. This CDR3 region has 14 residues. Germline CDR1 and CDR2: SNHLY and FYNNEI. V shed 4 bases, J shed 4 bases, and the junction held 1 base outside the gene matches. The CDR3 DNA sequence: TGTGCCAGCAGTGGGACAGGGGGGAATCAGCCCCAGCATTTT. Translation: CASSGTGGNQPQHF.

The chain links TRBV5-1 to TRBJ2-2; D remains unclear. The CDR3 has 13 residues. Trimming shortened V by 2 bases and J by 6 bases, and 8 bases separated the two germline ends. Germline values: CDR1 SGHRS, CDR2 YFSETQ. CDR3 DNA sequence: TGCGCCAGCAGCTTTACAGCCTCCGGGGAGCTGTTTTTT. Its protein is CASSFTASGELFF. Complete variable domain (other parts from reference TRBV5-1 and TRBJ2-2): KAGVTQTPRYLIKTRGQQVTLSCSPISGHRSVSWYQQTPGQGLQFLFEYFSETQRNKGNFPGRFSGRQFSNSRSEMNVSTLELGDSALYLCASSFTASGELFFGEGSRLTVL.

V gene TRBV19 combines with J gene TRBJ1-1; 7 bases map to TRBD1. The CDR3 contains 13 residues. V was clipped by 9 bases and J by 0 bases; unmatched bases: 4. Germline CDR1 reads LNHDA; CDR2 reads SQIVND (reference sequence). CDR3: CASEGALNTEAFF. In nucleotides, the CDR3 is TGTGCCAGCGAGGGGGCCTTGAACACTGAAGCTTTCTTT.

The CDR3 nucleotides are TGCGCCAGCAGTTCCCTGTTAAACGGGGACACTGAAGCTTTCTTT. Translation gives CASSSLLNGDTEAFF. This chain uses TRBV5-1 with TRBJ1-1; D is uncertain. Trimming stripped 5 bases from V and 3 bases from J, with 17 bases between. Looked up from germline, CDR1 is SGHRS and CDR2 is YFSETQ. CDR3 size: 15 residues.

This chain joins TRBV25-1 and TRBJ1-2; 10 bases map to TRBD1. CDR3 size: 15 residues. The germline V gene has CDR1 MGHDK and CDR2 SYGVNS. V dropped 1 base and J dropped 4; count of bases not matched to a gene: 3. The CDR3 coding sequence is TGTGCCAGCAGTGAATCGGACAGGGGGTTCTATGGCTACACCTTC. Translated: CASSESDRGFYGYTF.

This clone was seen once. V is TRBV18 and J is TRBJ2-5, with 7 nucleotides matching TRBD1. With 3 bases clipped from V and 2 bases from J, the junction kept 6 bases outside the gene matches. This CDR3 comprises 15 residues. CDR1 is KGHSH and CDR2 is LQKENI in the germline V gene. CDR3 coding DNA: TGTGCCAGCTCACCGCGGCAGGGGGATCAAGAGACCCAGTACTTC. Its translation is CASSPRQGDQETQYF.

This clone was seen just once. The CDR3 nucleotides are TGTGCCAGCAGCGTAGCCGGAGGTGGGAACACAGATACGCAGTATTTT. Translation gives CASSVAGGGNTDTQYF. The gene calls are TRBV9 and TRBJ2-3, with a possible D match to TRBD2 (5 bases). The CDR3 runs 16 residues. Per germline, CDR1 SGDLS and CDR2 YYNGEE. The V and J ends lost 0 bases and 2 bases respectively, with 13 bases between them.

This clone was detected only a few times. The chain has TRBV7-2 and TRBJ1-2, with TRBD1 matching 8 bases. J gave up 3 bases and V 1 base, and 4 bases lay outside the gene matches. This CDR3 is built from 15 residues. CDR1 SGHTA and CDR2 FQGNSA come from the germline V gene. CDR3 coding DNA: TGTGCCAGCAGCTTAGTGACAGGGGCTGACTATGGCTACACCTTC. The encoded protein is CASSLVTGADYGYTF.

The chain is built from TRBV25-1 and TRBJ1-6; a possible D gene is TRBD1 (5 bases). The CDR3 has 13 residues. Germline V CDR1 and CDR2: MGHDK, SYGVNS. V was pared by 6 bases and J by 8 bases, with 11 bases between. The CDR3 sequence: CASSPSGDSPLHF. The CDR3 nucleotides are TGTGCCAGCAGCCCCTCGGGGGATTCACCCCTCCACTTT. The entire variable domain, with the rest obtained from reference TRBV25-1 and TRBJ1-6, is as follows: EADIYQTPRYLVIGTGKKITLECSQTMGHDKMYWYQQDPGMELHLIHYSYGVNSTEKGDLSSESTVSRIRTEHFPLTLESARPSHTSQYLCASSPSGDSPLHFGNGTRLTVT.

The V gene is TRBV5-6, the J gene TRBJ1-1; 8 nucleotides match TRBD1. Trimming removed 2 bases from V and 2 bases from J; junction bases left unmatched: 5. The germline CDR1 and CDR2 sequences are SGHDT and YYEEEE. There are 15 residues in the CDR3. The CDR3 region has the DNA TGTGCCAGCAGCTTCCCACAGGGGGGAAACACTGAAGCTTTCTTT. This codes for CASSFPQGGNTEAFF.

The chain is built from TRBV7-2 and TRBJ1-3; TRBD1 matches at 8 bases. Trimming cost V 1 base and J 0 bases; bases outside gene matches: 2. This CDR3 spans 16 amino acids. Germline CDR1 SGHTA, CDR2 FQGNSA. CDR3 amino acids: CASSLVGTGSGNTIYF. The CDR3 nucleotides are TGTGCCAGCAGCTTAGTGGGGACAGGCTCTGGAAACACCATATATTTT.

Only a few counts were recorded for this clone. The CDR3 bases are TGTGCCTGGAGTGGAAGAGGGACAGTCTACGAGCAGTACTTC. This encodes CAWSGRGTVYEQYF. The chain carries TRBV30 and TRBJ2-7; 7 bases match TRBD1. In germline, CDR1 is GTSNPN, CDR2 SVGIG (reference sequence). The V segment lost 1 base and the J segment 3 bases; nucleotides outside the gene matches: 6. This CDR3 is 14 amino acids long.

The chain uses TRBV5-6 and TRBJ2-7, with D perhaps matching TRBD2 (6 bases). Trimming took off 0 bases at V and 5 bases at J, with 9 bases between the two ends. Germline CDR1 is SGHDT and CDR2 is YYEEEE. CDR3 size: 13 residues. In DNA form, the CDR3 reads TGTGCCAGCAGCTTGGCCGGAGGGGACGAGCAGTACTTC. Residues: CASSLAGGDEQYF.

The rearrangement links TRBV7-9 to TRBJ1-4, with 10 bases lining up with TRBD1. Germline trimming cut 3 bases from V and 7 bases from J; bases unmatched to any gene: 8. Germline CDR1 and CDR2: SEHNR and FQNEAQ (reference sequence). This CDR3 is built from 16 residues. The CDR3 DNA sequence: TGTGCCAGCAGCTTTCTTGGGACAGGGGATGGTGAAAAACTGTTTTTT. Its translation is CASSFLGTGDGEKLFF.

The chain uses TRBV4-2 and TRBJ2-7; TRBD2 matches at 14 bases. Germline CDR1 and CDR2: LGHNA and YNFKEQ. The CDR3 has 15 amino acids. V lost 4 bases to trimming and J lost 7 bases; unmatched junction nucleotides: 6. In DNA, the CDR3 is TGTGCCAGCAGCCCGGGACTAGCGGGAGAGAGGGAGCAGTACTTC. This encodes CASSPGLAGEREQYF.

The chain couples TRBV5-4 to TRBJ2-2, with TRBD1 identical over 7 bases. V was clipped by 4 bases and J by 1 base; unmatched bases: 10. The germline CDR1 and CDR2 sequences are SGHNT and YYREEE (reference sequence). The CDR3 consists of 17 residues. CDR3 coding DNA: TGTGCCAGCAGCCAGAGTCCCCGGGACAGGAACACCGGGGAGCTGTTTTTT. Translation gives CASSQSPRDRNTGELFF.

In this sample, this clone turned up a few times. The rearrangement uses TRBV27 and TRBJ2-3, with 9 bases fitting TRBD1. The germline gives CDR1 MNHEY, CDR2 SMNVEV (reference sequence). The CDR3 sequence is 17 residues long. V dropped 4 bases and J dropped 1; count of bases not matched to a gene: 9. As DNA, the CDR3 is TGTGCCAGCAGTTACACCCGACAGGGGGTAGGCACAGATACGCAGTATTTT. Its translation is CASSYTRQGVGTDTQYF.